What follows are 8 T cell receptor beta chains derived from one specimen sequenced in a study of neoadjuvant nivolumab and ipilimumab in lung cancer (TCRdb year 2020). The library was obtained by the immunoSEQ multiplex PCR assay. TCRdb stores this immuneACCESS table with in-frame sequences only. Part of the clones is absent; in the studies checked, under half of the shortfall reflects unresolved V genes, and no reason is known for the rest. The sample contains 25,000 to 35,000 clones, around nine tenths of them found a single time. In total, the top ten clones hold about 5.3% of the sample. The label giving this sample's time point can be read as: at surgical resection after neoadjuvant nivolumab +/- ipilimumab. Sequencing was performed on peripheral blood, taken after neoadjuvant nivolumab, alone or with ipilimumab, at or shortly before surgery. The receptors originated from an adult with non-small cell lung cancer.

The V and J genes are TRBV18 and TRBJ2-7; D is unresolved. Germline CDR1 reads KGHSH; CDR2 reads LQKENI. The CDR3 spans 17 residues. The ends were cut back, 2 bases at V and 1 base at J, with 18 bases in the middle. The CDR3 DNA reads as TGTGCCAGCTCACCATCCCGATCAAAACTGGCATCCTACGAGCAGTACTTC. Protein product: CASSPSRSKLASYEQYF.

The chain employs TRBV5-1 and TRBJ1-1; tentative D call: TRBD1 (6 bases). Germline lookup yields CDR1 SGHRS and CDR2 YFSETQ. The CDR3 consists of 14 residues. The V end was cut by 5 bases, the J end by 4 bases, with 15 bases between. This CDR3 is CASRKSGAPTEAFF. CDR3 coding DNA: TGCGCCAGCAGAAAATCAGGGGCTCCCACTGAAGCTTTCTTT.

The CDR3 bases are TGTGCCAGCAGCCAATTCCGGGGTTGGGAGACCCAGTACTTC. The encoded protein is CASSQFRGWETQYF. The chain couples TRBV11-1 to TRBJ2-5, with D maybe TRBD2 (5 bases). This CDR3 has 14 residues. V was pared by 5 bases and J by 5 bases, with 15 bases between. Germline CDR1 and CDR2: SGHAT and FQDESV (reference sequence).

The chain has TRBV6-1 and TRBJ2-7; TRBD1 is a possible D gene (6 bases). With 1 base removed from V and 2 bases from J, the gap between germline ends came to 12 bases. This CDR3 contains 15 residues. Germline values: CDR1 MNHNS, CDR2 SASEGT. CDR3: CASSEVPGQTYEQYF. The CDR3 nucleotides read TGTGCCAGCAGTGAAGTACCGGGACAAACCTACGAGCAGTACTTC.

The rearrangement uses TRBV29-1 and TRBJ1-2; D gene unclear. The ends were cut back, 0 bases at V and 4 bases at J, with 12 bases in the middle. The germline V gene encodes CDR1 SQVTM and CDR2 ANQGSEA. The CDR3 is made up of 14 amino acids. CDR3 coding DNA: TGCAGCGTTGAAGATGAGGGCGGACCCTATGGCTACACCTTC. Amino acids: CSVEDEGGPYGYTF.

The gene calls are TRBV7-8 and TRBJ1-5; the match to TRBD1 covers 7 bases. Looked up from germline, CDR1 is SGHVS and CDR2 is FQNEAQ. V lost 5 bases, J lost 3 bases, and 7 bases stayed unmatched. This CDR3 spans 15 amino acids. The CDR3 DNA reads TGTGCCAGCAGCGAACAGGGGTTAGTCAATCAGCCCCAGCATTTT. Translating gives CASSEQGLVNQPQHF.

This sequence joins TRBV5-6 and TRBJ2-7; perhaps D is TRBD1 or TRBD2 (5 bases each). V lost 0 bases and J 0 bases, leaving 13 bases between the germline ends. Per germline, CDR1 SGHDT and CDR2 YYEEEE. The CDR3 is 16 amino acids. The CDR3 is CASSLGGTASSYEQYF. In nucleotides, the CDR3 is TGTGCCAGCAGCTTGGGTGGGACGGCGAGCTCCTACGAGCAGTACTTC.

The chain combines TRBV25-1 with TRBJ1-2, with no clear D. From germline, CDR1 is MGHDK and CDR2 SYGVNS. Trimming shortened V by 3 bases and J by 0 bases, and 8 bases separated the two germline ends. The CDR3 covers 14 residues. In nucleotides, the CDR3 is TGTGCCAGCAGTGAGATCGGGACTAACTATGGCTACACCTTC. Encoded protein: CASSEIGTNYGYTF.